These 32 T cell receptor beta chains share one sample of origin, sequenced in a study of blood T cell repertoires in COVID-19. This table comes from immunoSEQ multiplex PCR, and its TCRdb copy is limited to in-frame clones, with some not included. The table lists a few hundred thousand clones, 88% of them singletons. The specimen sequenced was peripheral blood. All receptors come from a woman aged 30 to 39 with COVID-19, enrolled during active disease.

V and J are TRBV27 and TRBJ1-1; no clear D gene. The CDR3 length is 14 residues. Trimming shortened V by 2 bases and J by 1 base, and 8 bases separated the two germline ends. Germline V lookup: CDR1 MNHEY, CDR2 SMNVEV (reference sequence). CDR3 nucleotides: TGTGCCAGCAGTTTAAGTCGCGGGAACACTGAAGCTTTCTTT. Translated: CASSLSRGNTEAFF.

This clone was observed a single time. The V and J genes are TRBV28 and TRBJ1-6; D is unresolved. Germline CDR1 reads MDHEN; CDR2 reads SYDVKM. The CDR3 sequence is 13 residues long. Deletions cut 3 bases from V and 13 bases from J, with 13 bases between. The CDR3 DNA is TGTGCCAGCAGTTTCCCACTTTACTTCCCCCTCCACTTT. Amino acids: CASSFPLYFPLHF.

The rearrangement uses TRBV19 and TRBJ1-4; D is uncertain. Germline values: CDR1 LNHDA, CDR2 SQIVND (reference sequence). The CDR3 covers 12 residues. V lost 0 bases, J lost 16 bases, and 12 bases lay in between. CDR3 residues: CASSIDRGQRFF. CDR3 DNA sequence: TGTGCCAGTAGTATAGATCGAGGGCAGCGGTTTTTT.

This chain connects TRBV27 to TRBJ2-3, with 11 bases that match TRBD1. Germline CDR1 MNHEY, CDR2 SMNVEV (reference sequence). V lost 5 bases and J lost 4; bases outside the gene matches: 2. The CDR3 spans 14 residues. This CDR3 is CASSGQGAADTQYF. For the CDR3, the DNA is TGTGCCAGCAGTGGACAGGGGGCCGCAGATACGCAGTATTTT.

In DNA form, the CDR3 reads TGTGCCAGCAGTTACTCGAGGCCGGGGGGGTACACTGAAGCTTTCTTT. This translates into CASSYSRPGGYTEAFF. V is TRBV6-6 and J is TRBJ1-1; tentatively, D is TRBD1 (5 bases). The V end lost 0 bases, the J end lost 3 bases, and 14 bases lay between the germline ends. CDR1 MNHNY and CDR2 SVGAGI come from the germline V gene (reference sequence). This CDR3 is 16 amino acids long.

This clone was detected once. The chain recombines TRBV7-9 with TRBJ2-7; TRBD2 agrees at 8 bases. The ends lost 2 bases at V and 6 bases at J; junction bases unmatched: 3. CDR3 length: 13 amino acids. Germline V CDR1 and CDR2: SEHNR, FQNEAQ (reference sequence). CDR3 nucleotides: TGTGCCAGCAGCTTAAGCGGGAGAGGCGAGCAGTACTTC. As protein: CASSLSGRGEQYF.

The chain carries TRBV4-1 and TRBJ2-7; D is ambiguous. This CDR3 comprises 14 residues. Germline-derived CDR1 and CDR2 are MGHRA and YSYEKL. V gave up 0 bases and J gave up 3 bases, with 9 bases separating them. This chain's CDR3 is CASSQDVNNYEQYF. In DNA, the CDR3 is TGCGCCAGCAGCCAAGATGTGAACAACTACGAGCAGTACTTC.

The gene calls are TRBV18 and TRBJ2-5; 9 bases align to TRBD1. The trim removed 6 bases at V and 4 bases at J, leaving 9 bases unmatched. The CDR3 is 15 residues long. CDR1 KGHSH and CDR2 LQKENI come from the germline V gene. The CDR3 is CASSPGTGIPETQYF. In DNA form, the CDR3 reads TGTGCCAGCTCTCCCGGGACAGGGATCCCAGAGACCCAGTACTTC.

The CDR3 nucleotides read TGCAGCGTTGCGAACAGGGGGCTGTCCGGCTACACCTTC. Protein product: CSVANRGLSGYTF. The chain combines TRBV29-1 with TRBJ1-2; 9 bases agree with TRBD1. Germline V gene lookup returns CDR1 SQVTM and CDR2 ANQGSEA. This CDR3 comprises 13 residues. V was pared by 4 bases and J by 8 bases, with 8 bases of the junction left unmatched.

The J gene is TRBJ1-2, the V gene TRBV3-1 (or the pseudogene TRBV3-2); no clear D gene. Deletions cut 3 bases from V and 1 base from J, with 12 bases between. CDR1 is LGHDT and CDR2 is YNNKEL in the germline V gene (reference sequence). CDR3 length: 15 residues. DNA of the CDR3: TGTGCCAGCAGCCATCTTGCAGGCATTAACTATGGCTACACCTTC. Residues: CASSHLAGINYGYTF.

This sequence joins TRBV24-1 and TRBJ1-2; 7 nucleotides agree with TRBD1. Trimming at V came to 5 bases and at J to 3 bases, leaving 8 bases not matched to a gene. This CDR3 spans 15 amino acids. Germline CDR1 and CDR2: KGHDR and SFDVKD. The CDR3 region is CATSGDRVGDYGYTF. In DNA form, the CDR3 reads TGTGCCACCAGTGGAGACAGGGTCGGTGACTATGGCTACACCTTC.

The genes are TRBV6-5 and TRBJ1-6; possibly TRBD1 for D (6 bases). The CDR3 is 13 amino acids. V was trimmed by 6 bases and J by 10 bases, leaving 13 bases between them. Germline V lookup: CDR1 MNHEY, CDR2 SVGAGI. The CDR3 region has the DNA TGTGCCAGCAGCGCCCAGGGGATCTCACCCCTCCACTTT. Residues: CASSAQGISPLHF.

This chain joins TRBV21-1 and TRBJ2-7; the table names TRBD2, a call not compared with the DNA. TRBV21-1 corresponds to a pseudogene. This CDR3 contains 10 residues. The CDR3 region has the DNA TGTGCCAGCCCTCCTTCCGAGCAGTACTTC. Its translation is CASPPSEQYF.

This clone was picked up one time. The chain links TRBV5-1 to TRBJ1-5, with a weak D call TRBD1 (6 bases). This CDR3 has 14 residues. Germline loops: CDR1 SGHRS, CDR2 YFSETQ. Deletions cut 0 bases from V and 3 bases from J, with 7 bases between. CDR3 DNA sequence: TGCGCCAGCAGCTTGGCAGGGGACAATCAGCCCCAGCATTTT. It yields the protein CASSLAGDNQPQHF.

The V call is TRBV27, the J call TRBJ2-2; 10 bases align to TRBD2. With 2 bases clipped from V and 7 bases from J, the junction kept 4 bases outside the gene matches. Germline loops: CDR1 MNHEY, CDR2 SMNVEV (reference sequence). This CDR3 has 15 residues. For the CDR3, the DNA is TGTGCCAGCAGTTTACTAGCGGGGGTGGGCGGGGAGCTGTTTTTT. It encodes CASSLLAGVGGELFF.

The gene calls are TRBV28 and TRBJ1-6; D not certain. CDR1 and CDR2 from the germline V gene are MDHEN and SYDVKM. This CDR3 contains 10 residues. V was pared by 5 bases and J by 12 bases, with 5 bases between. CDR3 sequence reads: CASSHGPLHF. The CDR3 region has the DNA TGTGCCAGCAGTCACGGACCCCTCCACTTT.

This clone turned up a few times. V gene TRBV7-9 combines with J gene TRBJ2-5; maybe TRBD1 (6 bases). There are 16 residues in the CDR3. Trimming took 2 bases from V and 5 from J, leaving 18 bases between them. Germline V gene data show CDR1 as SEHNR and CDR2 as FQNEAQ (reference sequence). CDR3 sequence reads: CASSLMAGAGGETQYF. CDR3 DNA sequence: TGTGCCAGCAGCTTAATGGCAGGGGCCGGCGGGGAGACCCAGTACTTC.

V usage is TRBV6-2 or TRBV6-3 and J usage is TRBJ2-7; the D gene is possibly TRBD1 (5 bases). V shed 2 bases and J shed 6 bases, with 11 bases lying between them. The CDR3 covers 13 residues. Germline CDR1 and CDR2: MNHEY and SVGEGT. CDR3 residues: CASSYVRVGEQYF. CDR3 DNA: TGTGCCAGCAGTTACGTCAGGGTCGGCGAGCAGTACTTC.

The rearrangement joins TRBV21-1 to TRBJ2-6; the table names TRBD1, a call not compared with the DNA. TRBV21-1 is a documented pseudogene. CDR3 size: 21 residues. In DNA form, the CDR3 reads TGTGCCAGCAGCAAAGAGGGTAAAGGGGCCTCCTCTAGCTCTGGGGCCAACGTCCTGACTTTC. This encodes CASSKEGKGASSSSGANVLTF.

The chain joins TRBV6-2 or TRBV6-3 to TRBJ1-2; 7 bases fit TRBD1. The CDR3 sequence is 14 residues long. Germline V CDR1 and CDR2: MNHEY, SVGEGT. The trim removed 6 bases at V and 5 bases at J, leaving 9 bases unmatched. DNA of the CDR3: TGTGCCAGCAGCCTACTCCCGGGACAGTATGGCTACACCTTC. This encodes CASSLLPGQYGYTF.

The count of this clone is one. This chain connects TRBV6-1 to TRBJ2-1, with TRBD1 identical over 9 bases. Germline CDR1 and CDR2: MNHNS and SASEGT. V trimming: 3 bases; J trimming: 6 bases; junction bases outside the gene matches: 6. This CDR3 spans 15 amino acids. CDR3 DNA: TGTGCCAGCAGTGAGCCGGGACAGGGATCCAATGAGCAGTTCTTC. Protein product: CASSEPGQGSNEQFF.

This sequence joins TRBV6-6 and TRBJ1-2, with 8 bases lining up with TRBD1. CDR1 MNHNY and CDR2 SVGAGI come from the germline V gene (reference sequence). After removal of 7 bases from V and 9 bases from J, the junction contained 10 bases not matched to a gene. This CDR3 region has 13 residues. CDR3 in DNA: TGTGCCAGCACCGACCGGCAGGGGGCTAGCTACACCTTC. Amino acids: CASTDRQGASYTF.

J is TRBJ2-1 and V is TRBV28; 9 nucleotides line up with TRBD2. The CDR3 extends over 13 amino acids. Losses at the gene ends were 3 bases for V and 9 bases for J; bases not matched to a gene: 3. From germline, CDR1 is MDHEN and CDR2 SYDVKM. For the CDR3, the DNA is TGTGCCAGCAGTTTGGCGACTAGCGGTGAGCAGTTCTTC. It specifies CASSLATSGEQFF.

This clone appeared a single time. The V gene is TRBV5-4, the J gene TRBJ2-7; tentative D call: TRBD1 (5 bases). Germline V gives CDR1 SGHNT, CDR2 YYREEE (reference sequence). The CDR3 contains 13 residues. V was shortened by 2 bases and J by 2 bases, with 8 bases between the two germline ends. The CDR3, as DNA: TGTGCCAGCAGCTTCGGCAGGGCCTACGAGCAGTACTTC. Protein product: CASSFGRAYEQYF.

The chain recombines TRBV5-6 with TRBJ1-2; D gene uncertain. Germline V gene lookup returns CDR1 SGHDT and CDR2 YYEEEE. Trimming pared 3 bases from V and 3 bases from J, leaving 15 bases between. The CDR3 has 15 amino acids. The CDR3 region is CASSYSPHTYYGYTF. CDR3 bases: TGTGCCAGCAGCTATAGTCCCCATACTTACTATGGCTACACCTTC. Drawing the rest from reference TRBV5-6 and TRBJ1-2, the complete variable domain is DAGVTQSPTHLIKTRGQQVTLRCSPKSGHDTVSWYQQALGQGPQFIFQYYEEEERQRGNFPDRFSGHQFPNYSSELNVNALLLGDSALYLCASSYSPHTYYGYTFGSGTRLTVV.

CDR3 in amino acids: CASSLNGLAGGNEQFF. In DNA form, the CDR3 reads TGCGCCAGCAGCTTAAACGGACTAGCGGGAGGCAATGAGCAGTTCTTC. This rearrangement joins TRBV5-1 to TRBJ2-1; 14 bases align to TRBD2. The junction had 4 bases not matched to a gene; V was cut back by 2 bases and J by 6 bases. The CDR3 sequence is 16 residues long. CDR1 SGHRS and CDR2 YFSETQ come from the germline V gene.

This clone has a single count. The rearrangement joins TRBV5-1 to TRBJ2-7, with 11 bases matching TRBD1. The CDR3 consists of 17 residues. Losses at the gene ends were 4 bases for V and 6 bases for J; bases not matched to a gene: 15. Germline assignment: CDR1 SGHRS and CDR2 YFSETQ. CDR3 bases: TGCGCCAGCAGCGACCGGGACAGGGGGAACCCAACCCCCGAGCAGTACTTC. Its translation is CASSDRDRGNPTPEQYF.

Here the CDR3 reads CASSPLTSGSLYEQYF. In DNA form, the CDR3 reads TGTGCCAGCAGCCCCTTAACTAGCGGGAGTCTCTACGAGCAGTACTTC. J is TRBJ2-7 and V is TRBV7-9; 11 bases align to TRBD2. In germline, CDR1 is SEHNR, CDR2 FQNEAQ (reference sequence). Losses at the gene ends were 5 bases for V and 3 bases for J; bases not matched to a gene: 9. CDR3 length: 16 amino acids.

This chain's CDR3 is CASSSGLAPSNEQFF. In DNA, the CDR3 is TGTGCCAGCAGCTCGGGACTAGCCCCCTCCAATGAGCAGTTCTTC. The genes are TRBV7-9 and TRBJ2-1, with TRBD2 matching over 9 bases. This CDR3 spans 15 amino acids. The germline V gene encodes CDR1 SEHNR and CDR2 FQNEAQ (reference sequence). Trimming at V came to 4 bases and at J to 6 bases, leaving 7 bases not matched to a gene.

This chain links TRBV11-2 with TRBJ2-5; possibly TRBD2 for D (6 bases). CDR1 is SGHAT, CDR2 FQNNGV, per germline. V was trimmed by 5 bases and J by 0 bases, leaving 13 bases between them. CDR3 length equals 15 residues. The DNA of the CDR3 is TGTGCCAGCAGCGGAGAACGGGACTACCAAGAGACCCAGTACTTC. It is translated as CASSGERDYQETQYF.

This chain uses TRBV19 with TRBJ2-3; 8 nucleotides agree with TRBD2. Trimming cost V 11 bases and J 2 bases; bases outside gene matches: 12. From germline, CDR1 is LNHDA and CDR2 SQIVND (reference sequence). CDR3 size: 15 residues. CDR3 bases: TGTGCCTCGCAGGGCCTAGCGGGCTACACAGATACGCAGTATTTT. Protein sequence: CASQGLAGYTDTQYF.

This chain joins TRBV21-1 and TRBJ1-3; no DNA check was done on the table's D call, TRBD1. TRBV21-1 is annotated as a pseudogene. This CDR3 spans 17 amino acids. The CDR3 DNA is TGTGCCAGCAGCAAAGACGCGAACAGGGTATCTGGAAACACCATATATTTT. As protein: CASSKDANRVSGNTIYF.